The rows below give T cell receptor beta chains drawn from one sample of a study of shared clonotypes between healthy human individuals. TCRdb keeps only in-frame clones here, not all; method: immunoSEQ multiplex PCR. The sample carries just over 2,000,000 clones, 85% to 95% recorded once. The sample comprised naive CD4+ T cells sorted from blood. The receptor source for this set is a man in his late teens or twenties in good health. Each CDR3 is given with its conserved first and last residue. A D gene is named only where the DNA matches it firmly. Some rows mark clone size as missing; the rest say once, few, many or name a class of expanded clone.

D gene: -; clone size: -; J gene: TRBJ2-7; V gene: TRBV11-2; CDR3 DNA: TGTGCCAGCAGCTTCCACCTTCCCGAGCAGTACTTC; CDR3 protein: CASSFHLPEQYF
D gene: -; clone size: -; J gene: TRBJ2-3; V gene: TRBV25-1; CDR3 DNA: TGTGCCAGCAGTGAATGGCAGGAGTTTAGGAGCACAGATACGCAGTATTTT; CDR3 protein: CASSEWQEFRSTDTQYF
D gene: -; clone size: -; J gene: TRBJ1-2; V gene: TRBV25-1; CDR3 DNA: TGTGCCAGCAGTGCTACAGGGACCTATGGCTACACCTTC; CDR3 protein: CASSATGTYGYTF
D gene: -; clone size: -; J gene: TRBJ2-3; V gene: TRBV2; CDR3 DNA: TGTGCCAGCAGTGTGGAACAGGGACCCCGCACAGATACGCAGTATTTT; CDR3 protein: CASSVEQGPRTDTQYF
D gene: -; clone size: -; J gene: TRBJ1-6; V gene: TRBV6-5; CDR3 DNA: TGTGCCAGCAGTTACTTAGGCACATCCTATAATTCACCCCTCCACTTT; CDR3 protein: CASSYLGTSYNSPLHF
D gene: TRBD1; clone size: -; J gene: TRBJ2-1; V gene: TRBV10-1; CDR3 DNA: TGCGCCAGCAGTGAGCGGACAGGGCCCTACAATGAGCAGTTCTTC; CDR3 protein: CASSERTGPYNEQFF
D gene: -; clone size: -; J gene: TRBJ1-5; V gene: TRBV5-6; CDR3 DNA: TGTGCCAGCACCATCGGTTGGGGGTCCGGACAGCCCCAGCATTTT; CDR3 protein: CASTIGWGSGQPQHF
D gene: -; clone size: -; J gene: TRBJ2-1; V gene: TRBV9; CDR3 DNA: TGTGCCAGCAGCGTAGGAGGTACTTTGGGCAATGAGCAGTTCTTC; CDR3 protein: CASSVGGTLGNEQFF
D gene: TRBD2; clone size: -; J gene: TRBJ2-3; V gene: TRBV10-1; CDR3 DNA: TGCGCCAGCAGCTTAGCAGAACTAGCGGGGGCCGGCCCCGATACGCAGTATTTT; CDR3 protein: CASSLAELAGAGPDTQYF
D gene: -; clone size: -; J gene: TRBJ2-3; V gene: TRBV5-4; CDR3 DNA: TGTGCCAGCAGCTTGGGAGGCCTGGGAACAGATACGCAGTATTTT; CDR3 protein: CASSLGGLGTDTQYF
D gene: -; clone size: -; J gene: TRBJ1-3; V gene: TRBV5-1; CDR3 DNA: TGCGCCAGCAGCTTGTCAGGAACTAACTCTGGAAACACCATATATTTT; CDR3 protein: CASSLSGTNSGNTIYF
D gene: TRBD2; clone size: -; J gene: TRBJ2-1; V gene: TRBV2; CDR3 DNA: TGTGCCAGCAGTGATGAGCGGGGGGGAAATTACAATGAGCAGTTCTTC; CDR3 protein: CASSDERGGNYNEQFF
D gene: -; clone size: -; J gene: TRBJ2-7; V gene: TRBV10-1; CDR3 DNA: TGCGCCAGCAGTGACCGGGGACTGTCCTACGAGCAGTACTTC; CDR3 protein: CASSDRGLSYEQYF
D gene: -; clone size: -; J gene: TRBJ1-6; V gene: TRBV6-1; CDR3 DNA: TGTGCCAGCATCGAAGGGGGGTCAGGTTCACCCCTCCACTTT; CDR3 protein: CASIEGGSGSPLHF
D gene: -; clone size: -; J gene: TRBJ2-7; V gene: TRBV11-2; CDR3 DNA: TGTGCCAGCAGCTGGGGGGAGTACGAGCAGTACTTC; CDR3 protein: CASSWGEYEQYF
D gene: -; clone size: -; J gene: TRBJ1-1; V gene: TRBV19; CDR3 DNA: TGTGCCAGCACGACATCTGTGAACACTGAAGCTTTCTTT; CDR3 protein: CASTTSVNTEAFF
D gene: TRBD1; clone size: -; J gene: TRBJ2-7; V gene: TRBV7-2; CDR3 DNA: TGTGCCAGCAGCTTACGACAGGGCTCCTACGAGCAGTACTTC; CDR3 protein: CASSLRQGSYEQYF
D gene: TRBD1; clone size: -; J gene: TRBJ1-2; V gene: TRBV11-2; CDR3 DNA: TGTGCCAGCAGCCTGGACAGGGCGTATGGCTACACCTTC; CDR3 protein: CASSLDRAYGYTF
D gene: -; clone size: -; J gene: TRBJ2-7; V gene: TRBV6-1; CDR3 DNA: TGTGCCAGCAGCACTCCCGAGGGGAACGAGCAGTACTTC; CDR3 protein: CASSTPEGNEQYF
D gene: -; clone size: -; J gene: TRBJ2-7; V gene: TRBV6-6; CDR3 DNA: TGTGCCAGCAGTTACTCCGTGACAGCGTTTACCTACGAGCAGTACTTC; CDR3 protein: CASSYSVTAFTYEQYF
D gene: -; clone size: -; J gene: TRBJ1-1; V gene: TRBV11-2; CDR3 DNA: TGTGCCAGCAGCTGGGAGATTAACACTGAAGCTTTCTTT; CDR3 protein: CASSWEINTEAFF
D gene: -; clone size: -; J gene: TRBJ2-5; V gene: TRBV25-1; CDR3 DNA: TGTGCCAGCTCTATCTTAGGAGTAAGAGAGACCCAGTACTTC; CDR3 protein: CASSILGVRETQYF
D gene: -; clone size: -; J gene: TRBJ1-5; V gene: TRBV6-1; CDR3 DNA: TGTGCCAGCAGTGAAGTGCCCCGGGACGGAAGGATGATACTTCATAGCAATCAGCCCCAGCATTTT; CDR3 protein: CASSEVPRDGRMILHSNQPQHF
D gene: -; clone size: -; J gene: TRBJ2-7; V gene: TRBV6-1; CDR3 DNA: TGTGCCAGCACCGAAACTTATTACGAGCAGTACTTC; CDR3 protein: CASTETYYEQYF
D gene: -; clone size: -; J gene: TRBJ2-7; V gene: TRBV6-5; CDR3 DNA: TGTGCCAGCAGTAAAACCTCGGGACACATCTACGAGCAGTACTTC; CDR3 protein: CASSKTSGHIYEQYF
D gene: -; clone size: -; J gene: TRBJ1-3; V gene: TRBV19; CDR3 DNA: TGTGCCAGTAGCGGCTCCTCTGGAAACACCATATATTTT; CDR3 protein: CASSGSSGNTIYF
D gene: -; clone size: -; J gene: TRBJ1-2; V gene: TRBV6-6; CDR3 DNA: TGTGCCAGTGCAGGGACTACCTATGGCTACACCTTC; CDR3 protein: CASAGTTYGYTF
D gene: -; clone size: -; J gene: TRBJ1-4; V gene: TRBV30; CDR3 DNA: TGTGCCTGGAGTGTACCGGGGAAAGATTCAAGAAAACTGTTTTTT; CDR3 protein: CAWSVPGKDSRKLFF
D gene: -; clone size: once; J gene: TRBJ2-3; V gene: TRBV2; CDR3 DNA: TGTGCCAGCTCTAGTTTGGATACGCAGTATTTT; CDR3 protein: CASSSLDTQYF
D gene: -; clone size: -; J gene: TRBJ2-5; V gene: TRBV6-5; CDR3 DNA: TGTGCCAGCAGCCAGCTCCAGACCCAGTACTTC; CDR3 protein: CASSQLQTQYF
D gene: TRBD2; clone size: -; J gene: TRBJ2-5; V gene: TRBV30; CDR3 DNA: TGTGCCTGGGGCTCGGGACTAAGCGAGACCCAGTACTTC; CDR3 protein: CAWGSGLSETQYF
D gene: TRBD2; clone size: -; J gene: TRBJ2-7; V gene: TRBV6-6; CDR3 DNA: TGTGCCAGCAGGGCTACTAGCGGGAACAAGTCCCACGAGCAGTACTTC; CDR3 protein: CASRATSGNKSHEQYF
D gene: -; clone size: -; J gene: TRBJ1-1; V gene: TRBV5-1; CDR3 DNA: TGCGCCAGCAGCTTGTCTGAGTTGACTGAAGCTTTCTTT; CDR3 protein: CASSLSELTEAFF
D gene: -; clone size: -; J gene: TRBJ1-5; V gene: TRBV2; CDR3 DNA: TGTGCCAGCAGTGAAGAAATTAACAATCAGCCCCAGCATTTT; CDR3 protein: CASSEEINNQPQHF
D gene: -; clone size: -; J gene: TRBJ1-1; V gene: TRBV5-1; CDR3 DNA: TGCGCCAGCAGCTTTGAAGGGGCGGCTGAAGCTTTCTTT; CDR3 protein: CASSFEGAAEAFF